This T cell receptor (beta chain) was identified during a study of blood T cell repertoires in COVID-19. Study as a whole: COVID-19 samples collected from the United States, Italy and Spain covered acute and convalescent phases. Sample material is recorded as cDNA or gDNA derived from T cells, B-cell-depleted T cells, or PBMCs.

Per the germline V gene, CDR1 is MGHRA and CDR2 is YSYEKL. The CDR3 spans 18 residues. V was cut by 0 bases and J by 0 bases, with 12 bases left in between. Authors' methods: The authors estimated nucleated cell counts from reference gene primer amplification. The protocol was immunoSEQ multiplex PCR, while the TCRdb copy is restricted to in-frame clones and leaves out a portion. That table furnishes V, J and clone size, whereas the DNA furnished D and trimming. The sample includes hundreds of thousands of clones, more than 80% seen only once; the top ten take 1.1%. Adults between roughly 18 and 90 years of age took part from 24 US areas.

This sequence was found in a man under 40 who had recovered from COVID-19. This chain links TRBV4-1 with TRBJ2-6; weak D call: TRBD1 (5 bases). Sequencing used PBMCs or T cells enriched from blood (not recorded which). The CDR3 is CASSQDRGRSSGANVLTF. DNA of the CDR3: TGCGCCAGCAGCCAAGATAGGGGCCGTAGCTCTGGGGCCAACGTCCTGACTTTC.